These 31 T cell receptor beta chains came from one sample sequenced in a study of blood T cell repertoires in COVID-19. Assay: immunoSEQ multiplex PCR; the TCRdb copy retains only in-frame clones and omits some. The table records about 270,000 clones, around four fifths of them present only once. Sequenced input: peripheral blood. These receptors originate from a woman between 45 and 65 years old with active or convalescent COVID-19.

The V and J genes are TRBV2 and TRBJ2-5; D is undetermined. V dropped 4 bases and J dropped 5 bases, with 8 bases sitting between them. The CDR3 is 12 amino acids. Per the germline V gene, CDR1 is SNHLY and CDR2 is FYNNEI. CDR3: CASSGIAETQYF. The CDR3 nucleotides are TGTGCCAGCAGTGGGATAGCCGAGACCCAGTACTTC.

The V gene is TRBV5-1, the J gene TRBJ2-7; 8 positions match TRBD2. The trim removed 4 bases at V and 3 bases at J, leaving 12 bases unmatched. The germline gives CDR1 SGHRS, CDR2 YFSETQ. The CDR3 runs to 16 residues. CDR3 region: CASSTSSGGGNYEQYF. The CDR3 DNA reads TGCGCCAGCAGCACCTCGAGCGGGGGCGGGAACTACGAGCAGTACTTC.

This clone was found once. The chain recombines TRBV10-1 with TRBJ2-3; the match to TRBD1 covers 8 bases. This CDR3 is 14 amino acids long. Trimming took 5 bases from V and 6 from J; bases not matched to a gene: 7. Germline loops: CDR1 WNHNN, CDR2 SYGVQD (reference sequence). The CDR3 region is CASSPDRGGDTQYF. CDR3 DNA: TGCGCCAGCAGTCCTGACAGGGGCGGCGATACGCAGTATTTT.

This clone was seen a handful of times. The chain carries TRBV19 and TRBJ1-5; D is ambiguous. The CDR3 totals 14 residues. The V and J ends lost 6 bases and 7 bases respectively, with 16 bases between them. CDR1 and CDR2 from the germline V gene are LNHDA and SQIVND (reference sequence). The CDR3 nucleotides are TGTGCCAGTAGAGGCGGGCCGGGTTTCCAGCCCCAGCATTTT. It is translated as CASRGGPGFQPQHF.

This chain connects TRBV19 to TRBJ1-6; D is unresolved. The germline V and J ends were trimmed by 3 bases and 0 bases, with 9 bases remaining between them. In germline, CDR1 is LNHDA, CDR2 SQIVND (reference sequence). This CDR3 region has 16 residues. The CDR3 is CASSMWPGSYNSPLHF. The CDR3 DNA is TGTGCCAGTAGTATGTGGCCGGGCTCCTATAATTCACCCCTCCACTTT.

This clone was recorded a few times. This chain connects TRBV3-1 (or the pseudogene TRBV3-2) to TRBJ2-3; the match to TRBD2 covers 7 bases. V shed 0 bases, J shed 4 bases, and the junction held 7 bases outside the gene matches. The germline V gene encodes CDR1 LGHDT and CDR2 YNNKEL (reference sequence). There are 16 residues in the CDR3. CDR3 loop: CASSQEAGVVADTQYF. CDR3 bases: TGTGCCAGCAGCCAAGAGGCGGGAGTAGTCGCAGATACGCAGTATTTT.

The chain combines TRBV4-1 with TRBJ1-5, with D possibly TRBD1 on 5 matching bases. Trimming removed 4 bases from V and 3 bases from J, with 16 bases in between. This CDR3 region has 16 residues. In germline, CDR1 is MGHRA, CDR2 YSYEKL. The CDR3 DNA follows: TGCGCCAGCAGCCCCGAGCCGGCAGGGAACAATCAGCCCCAGCATTTT. Protein: CASSPEPAGNNQPQHF.

The chain links TRBV5-5 to TRBJ1-1, with 8 bases aligning to TRBD1. Per germline, CDR1 SGHKS and CDR2 YYEKEE (reference sequence). The CDR3 consists of 14 residues. The V and J ends lost 3 bases and 4 bases, in that order; junction bases with no gene match: 5. CDR3 sequence: CASSSTGDSTEAFF. The CDR3 region has the DNA TGTGCCAGCAGCTCGACAGGGGATAGCACTGAAGCTTTCTTT.

The V gene is TRBV2, the J gene TRBJ1-5; TRBD1 is a possible D gene (6 bases). Trimming took 7 bases from V and 6 from J, leaving 13 bases between them. Per the germline V gene, CDR1 is SNHLY and CDR2 is FYNNEI. This CDR3 has 13 residues. The CDR3, as DNA: TGTGCCAGCAATAAGGGGGTCAGTCAGCCCCAGCATTTT. Translated: CASNKGVSQPQHF.

The V and J genes are TRBV12-3 or TRBV12-4 and TRBJ2-7, with 9 bases matching TRBD1. V gave up 6 bases and J gave up 7 bases; unmatched junction bases: 1. This CDR3 is 11 amino acids long. CDR3 in amino acids: CASRDRGEQYF. The DNA of the CDR3 is TGTGCCAGCAGAGACAGGGGGGAGCAGTACTTC.

The CDR3 region is CASSPAGQGGKLFF. The CDR3 coding sequence is TGTGCCAGCAGTCCCGCCGGACAGGGAGGAAAACTGTTTTTT. The chain carries TRBV28 and TRBJ1-4; 8 bases agree with TRBD1. CDR3 length: 14 residues. Germline V gene sequence: CDR1 MDHEN, CDR2 SYDVKM. Trimming removed 5 bases from V and 10 bases from J; junction bases left unmatched: 9.

The rearrangement links TRBV6-5 to TRBJ2-1; 7 bases line up with TRBD2. Germline V gives CDR1 MNHEY, CDR2 SVGAGI. J gave up 10 bases and V 6 bases, and 3 bases lay outside the gene matches. This CDR3 is 11 amino acids long. For the CDR3, the DNA is TGTGCCAGCAGCCCCGGGGGGGAGCAGTTCTTC. The encoded protein is CASSPGGEQFF.

This clone turned up a few times. The CDR3 region is CASSDSYEQYF. The CDR3 bases are TGTGCCAGCAGTGACAGCTACGAGCAGTACTTC. The gene calls are TRBV25-1 and TRBJ2-7, with D unclear. This CDR3 contains 11 residues. V gave up 3 bases and J gave up 3 bases, with 3 bases separating them. Germline values: CDR1 MGHDK, CDR2 SYGVNS.

This chain joins TRBV2 and TRBJ1-4; 9 bases are a match to TRBD1. V shed 4 bases, J shed 4 bases, and the junction held 10 bases outside the gene matches. Germline assignment: CDR1 SNHLY and CDR2 FYNNEI. The CDR3 runs 17 residues. CDR3 sequence (DNA): TGTGCCAGCAGTGGGGGACAGGGTCGACCGGATAATGAAAAACTGTTTTTT. Amino acid sequence: CASSGGQGRPDNEKLFF.

The gene calls are TRBV29-1 and TRBJ1-3; D might be TRBD1 (5 bases). This CDR3 spans 14 amino acids. Trimming stripped 4 bases from V and 4 bases from J, with 14 bases between. Germline V gives CDR1 SQVTM, CDR2 ANQGSEA. In DNA, the CDR3 is TGCAGCGTTGCTGGGGGGTTCGGGGGAAACACCATATATTTT. Amino acids: CSVAGGFGGNTIYF.

The chain links TRBV5-6 to TRBJ1-6, with D possibly TRBD1 on 6 matching bases. V was trimmed by 0 bases and J by 1 base, leaving 8 bases between them. Germline values: CDR1 SGHDT, CDR2 YYEEEE. The CDR3 loop spans 16 amino acids. The CDR3 DNA reads as TGTGCCAGCAGCTTGGGGCAGGGGTCCTATAATTCACCCCTCCACTTT. The encoded protein is CASSLGQGSYNSPLHF.

This chain links TRBV7-2 with TRBJ2-3; D is unclear. Germline V gives CDR1 SGHTA, CDR2 FQGNSA. CDR3 size: 14 residues. With 2 bases removed from V and 3 bases from J, the gap between germline ends came to 9 bases. The CDR3 region is CASSLTPSTDTQYF. The CDR3 nucleotides are TGTGCCAGCAGCTTAACCCCCAGTACAGATACGCAGTATTTT.

The DNA for the CDR3 is TGTGCCAGCAGTGCTAGGAGGACCGGGGAGCTGTTTTTT. It yields the protein CASSARRTGELFF. The chain carries TRBV12-3 or TRBV12-4 and TRBJ2-2, with D tentatively TRBD2 (5 bases). The V end was cut by 5 bases, the J end by 5 bases, with 9 bases between. The CDR3 contains 13 residues.

This sequence joins TRBV4-1 and TRBJ2-1; D possibly corresponds to TRBD2 (5 bases). Germline CDR1 and CDR2: MGHRA and YSYEKL. The CDR3 has 15 amino acids. V gave up 4 bases and J gave up 3 bases, with 13 bases separating them. CDR3 DNA sequence: TGCGCCAGCAGCCCCGCCCGGGATCTCTACAATGAGCAGTTCTTC. This sequence encodes CASSPARDLYNEQFF.

The chain carries TRBV14 and TRBJ1-1; D remains ambiguous. V lost 0 bases and J 3 bases, leaving 8 bases between the germline ends. The CDR3 extends over 14 amino acids. Germline CDR1 SGHDN, CDR2 FVKESK. The CDR3: CASSQEHLHTEAFF. CDR3 DNA sequence: TGTGCCAGCAGCCAAGAACACCTCCACACTGAAGCTTTCTTT.

In this sample, this clone turned up a few times. The V and J genes are TRBV3-1 (or the pseudogene TRBV3-2) and TRBJ1-3; the match to TRBD1 covers 7 bases. The CDR3 runs 17 residues. Trimming took 0 bases from V and 0 from J; bases not matched to a gene: 5. Germline CDR1 reads LGHDT; CDR2 reads YNNKEL (reference sequence). The CDR3 DNA is TGTGCCAGCAGCCAAGAGACAGGGATGAGCTCTGGAAACACCATATATTTT. Amino acids: CASSQETGMSSGNTIYF.

The V call is TRBV19, the J call TRBJ1-1; D not certain. Trimming removed 4 bases at V and 5 bases at J, with 11 bases between. In germline, CDR1 is LNHDA, CDR2 SQIVND (reference sequence). This CDR3 region has 13 residues. The CDR3 DNA follows: TGTGCCAGTAGTAGAGACGGAGGGACTGAAGCTTTCTTT. Translating it yields CASSRDGGTEAFF.

The V call is TRBV12-5, the J call TRBJ2-7, with 7 bases that match TRBD1. CDR3 size: 13 residues. Germline trimming cut 4 bases from V and 3 bases from J; bases unmatched to any gene: 3. CDR1 is LGHNT and CDR2 is FRNRAP in the germline V gene. CDR3 region: CASGWGTDYEQYF. DNA of the CDR3: TGTGCTAGTGGTTGGGGGACAGACTACGAGCAGTACTTC.

The chain employs TRBV28 and TRBJ2-3; TRBD1 matches 7 bases. Germline loops: CDR1 MDHEN, CDR2 SYDVKM. V was pared by 6 bases and J by 2 bases, with 5 bases of the junction left unmatched. The CDR3 totals 14 residues. CDR3 nucleotides: TGTGCCAGCAGCCGGGACAGCAACACAGATACGCAGTATTTT. Protein sequence: CASSRDSNTDTQYF.

V gene TRBV28 combines with J gene TRBJ2-1, with D hard to call. Germline CDR1 and CDR2: MDHEN and SYDVKM. CDR3 length: 12 amino acids. Trimming took 7 bases from V and 1 from J, leaving 5 bases between them. The CDR3 region has the DNA TGTGCCAGCATATCGTCCTACAATGAGCAGTTCTTC. Its protein is CASISSYNEQFF.

The J gene is TRBJ1-1, the V gene TRBV7-9; D perhaps matches TRBD1 (6 bases). Germline lookup yields CDR1 SEHNR and CDR2 FQNEAQ (reference sequence). The CDR3 consists of 14 residues. V gave up 4 bases and J gave up 4 bases, with 13 bases separating them. As DNA, the CDR3 is TGTGCCAGCAGCTCTGCGGGGGCGACCACTGAAGCTTTCTTT. Translation gives CASSSAGATTEAFF.

The V and J genes are TRBV5-5 and TRBJ2-7; TRBD1 matches at 11 bases. V trimming: 4 bases; J trimming: 6 bases; junction bases outside the gene matches: 15. Looked up from germline, CDR1 is SGHKS and CDR2 is YYEKEE (reference sequence). The CDR3 sequence is 17 residues long. CDR3 sequence reads: CASSVLFRGTGGTEQYF. In nucleotides, the CDR3 is TGTGCCAGCAGCGTCCTTTTCCGGGGGACAGGGGGGACCGAGCAGTACTTC. The full variable domain, in which reference TRBV5-5 and TRBJ2-7 provide the parts outside the CDR3, is DAGVTQSPTHLIKTRGQQVTLRCSPISGHKSVSWYQQVLGQGPQFIFQYYEKEERGRGNFPDRFSARQFPNYSSELNVNALLLGDSALYLCASSVLFRGTGGTEQYFGPGTRLTVT.

The chain couples TRBV5-1 to TRBJ1-6; D unresolved. Trimming removed 4 bases from V and 4 bases from J, with 12 bases in between. The CDR3 loop spans 15 amino acids. Germline V CDR1 and CDR2: SGHRS, YFSETQ. In DNA, the CDR3 is TGCGCCAGCAGCCGGCGAGCGGATTATAATTCACCCCTCCACTTT. It specifies CASSRRADYNSPLHF. The full variable domain, with the rest looked up from reference TRBV5-1 and TRBJ1-6, is KAGVTQTPRYLIKTRGQQVTLSCSPISGHRSVSWYQQTPGQGLQFLFEYFSETQRNKGNFPGRFSGRQFSNSRSEMNVSTLELGDSALYLCASSRRADYNSPLHFGNGTRLTVT.

This clone has only a few counts. This sequence joins TRBV7-9 and TRBJ2-2; weak D call: TRBD2 (6 bases). Trimming took 5 bases from V and 7 from J, leaving 11 bases between them. Germline V CDR1 and CDR2: SEHNR, FQNEAQ (reference sequence). This CDR3 has 13 amino acids. CDR3 in amino acids: CASSPDGGGELFF. Written as DNA, the CDR3 is TGTGCCAGCAGCCCGGACGGGGGCGGGGAGCTGTTTTTT.

The V gene is TRBV27, the J gene TRBJ1-4; D might be TRBD1 (6 bases). The germline CDR1 and CDR2 sequences are MNHEY and SMNVEV (reference sequence). The CDR3 is made up of 15 amino acids. V was pared by 5 bases and J by 8 bases, with 18 bases between. CDR3 sequence reads: CASSRGDIMGEKLFF. CDR3 nucleotides: TGTGCCAGCAGTCGAGGGGACATAATGGGGGAAAAACTGTTTTTT.

The rearrangement links TRBV6-2 or TRBV6-3 to TRBJ2-6; D unclear. Germline CDR1 MNHEY, CDR2 SVGEGT. Between the trimmed V and J ends, which lost 3 bases and 0 bases, there was a span of 6 bases. CDR3 length equals 15 residues. The CDR3 region is CASSYYGSGANVLTF. Here the CDR3 DNA reads TGTGCCAGCAGTTATTACGGCTCTGGGGCCAACGTCCTGACTTTC.